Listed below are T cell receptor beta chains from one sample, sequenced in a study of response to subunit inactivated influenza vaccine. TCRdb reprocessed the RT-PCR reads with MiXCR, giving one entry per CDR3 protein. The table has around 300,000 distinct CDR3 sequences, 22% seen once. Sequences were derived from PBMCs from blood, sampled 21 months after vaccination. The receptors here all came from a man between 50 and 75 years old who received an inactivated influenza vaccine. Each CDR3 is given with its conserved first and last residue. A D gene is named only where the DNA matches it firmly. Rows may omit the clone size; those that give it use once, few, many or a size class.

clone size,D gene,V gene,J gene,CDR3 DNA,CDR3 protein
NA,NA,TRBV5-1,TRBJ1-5,TGCGCCAGCAGCTTGGTGGGGGAGAGCAATCAGCCCCAGCATTTT,CASSLVGESNQPQHF
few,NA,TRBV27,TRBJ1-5,TGTGCCAGCAGTTTATTACGGGGGCTGGGGAACGATCAGCCCCAGCATTTT,CASSLLRGLGNDQPQHF
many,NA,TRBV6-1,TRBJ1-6,TGTGCCAGCACCGAAACCAGGAATTCACCCCTCCACTTT,CASTETRNSPLHF
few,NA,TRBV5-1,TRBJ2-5,TGCGCCAGCAGCGATATACAGGGTATTGAGACCCAGTACTTC,CASSDIQGIETQYF
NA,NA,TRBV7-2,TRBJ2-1,TGTGCCAGCAGCTTAGGTGGTTTGGACCGCCAGTTCTTC,CASSLGGLDRQFF
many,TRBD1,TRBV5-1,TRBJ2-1,TGCGCCAGCAGCTTGGGAGGACAGGGGACCAATGAGCAGTTCTTC,CASSLGGQGTNEQFF
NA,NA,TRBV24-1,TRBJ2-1,TGTGCCACCAGTGAACCGGGAGCCCCCAATGAGCAGTTCTTC,CATSEPGAPNEQFF
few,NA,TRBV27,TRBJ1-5,TGTGCCAGCAGTTTATCTGGGGAGGGCGGTCAGCCCCAGCATTTT,CASSLSGEGGQPQHF
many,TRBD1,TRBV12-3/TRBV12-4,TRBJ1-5,TGTGCCAGCAGTTTCGGGACAGCAGAAAATCAGCCCCAGCATTTT,CASSFGTAENQPQHF
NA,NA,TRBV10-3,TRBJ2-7,TGTGCCATCAGTGAGGGGCCGGGGGGCCTCTACGAGCAGTACTTC,CAISEGPGGLYEQYF
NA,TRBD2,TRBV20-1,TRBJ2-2,TGCAGTGCTTCAGCGACTAGCAGGAACACCGGGGAGCTGTTTTTT,CSASATSRNTGELFF
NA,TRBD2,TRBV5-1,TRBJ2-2,TGCGCCAGCAGCTTTAGCGGGGCGGAGAACACCGGGGAGCTGGTTTTT,CASSFSGAENTGELVF
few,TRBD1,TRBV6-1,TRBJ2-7,TGTGCCAGCAGTGAGTTCGGGACAGACCGCTACGAGCAGTACTTC,CASSEFGTDRYEQYF
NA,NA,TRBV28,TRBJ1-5,TGTGCCAGCAGTACCCGAGGGGCGGGCAATCAGCTCCAGCATTTT,CASSTRGAGNQLQHF
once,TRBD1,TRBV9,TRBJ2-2,TGTGCCAGCAGCGGATCATTTACCGGGACAGGGGTTACCGGGGAGCTGTTTTTT,CASSGSFTGTGVTGELFF
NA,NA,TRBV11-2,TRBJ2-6,TGTGCCAGCAGCTTACGGTTTGGAGCAGGAGACAATTCTGGGGCCAACGTCCTGACTTTC,CASSLRFGAGDNSGANVLTF
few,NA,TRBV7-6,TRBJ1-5,TGTGCCAGCAGCTTATTCGAGGGGGTCAATCAGCCCCAGCATTTT,CASSLFEGVNQPQHF
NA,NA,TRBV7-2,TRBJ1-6,TGTGCCAGCAGCTTAATTTCCCTTCAGGTTTCACCCCTCCACTTT,CASSLISLQVSPLHF
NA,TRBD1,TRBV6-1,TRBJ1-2,TGTGCCAGCAGCCGGACCGGGACAGGGGATGGCTACACCTTC,CASSRTGTGDGYTF
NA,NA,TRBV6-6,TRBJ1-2,TGTGCCGGGGCATCCGGGACCTATGGCTACACCTTC,CAGASGTYGYTF
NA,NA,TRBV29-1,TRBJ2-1,TGCAGCGTCCTCCTGGCTAGTTCTAGCTCCTACAATGAGCAGTTCTTC,CSVLLASSSSYNEQFF
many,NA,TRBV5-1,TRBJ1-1,TGCGCCAGCAGCTTGGGAGGGCGTGAAGCTTTCTTT,CASSLGGREAFF
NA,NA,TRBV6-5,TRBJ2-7,TGTGCCAGCAGTTACGGGTTCCCGGGGGAGCAGTACTTC,CASSYGFPGEQYF
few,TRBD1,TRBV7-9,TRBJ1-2,TGTGCCAGCAGGCAGGGGGCGATGTATGGCTACACCTTC,CASRQGAMYGYTF
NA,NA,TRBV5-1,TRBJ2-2,TGCGCCAGCAGCTTGGACACGGCGAACACCGGGGAGCTGTTTTTT,CASSLDTANTGELFF
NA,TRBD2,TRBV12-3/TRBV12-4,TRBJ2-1,TGTGCCAGCAGTACCGCGGGGGTTTCCTACAATGAGCAGTTCTTC,CASSTAGVSYNEQFF
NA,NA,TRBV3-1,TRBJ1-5,TGTGCCAGCAGCCAAGATCGACAGAACCAATGGCAGCCCCAGCATTTT,CASSQDRQNQWQPQHF